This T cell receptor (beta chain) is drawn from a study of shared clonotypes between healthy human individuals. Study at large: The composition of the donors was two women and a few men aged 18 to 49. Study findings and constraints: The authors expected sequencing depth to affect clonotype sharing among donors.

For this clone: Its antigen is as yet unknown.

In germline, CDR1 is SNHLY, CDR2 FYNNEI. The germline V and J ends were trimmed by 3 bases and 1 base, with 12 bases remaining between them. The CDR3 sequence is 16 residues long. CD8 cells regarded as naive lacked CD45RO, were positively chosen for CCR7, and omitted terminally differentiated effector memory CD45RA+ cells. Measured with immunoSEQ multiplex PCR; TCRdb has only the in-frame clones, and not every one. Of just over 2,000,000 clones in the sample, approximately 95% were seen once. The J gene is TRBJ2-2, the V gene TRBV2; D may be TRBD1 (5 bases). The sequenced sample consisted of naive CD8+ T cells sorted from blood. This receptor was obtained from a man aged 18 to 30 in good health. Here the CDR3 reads CASSDPRQRNTGELFF. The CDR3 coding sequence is TGTGCCAGCAGTGATCCCCGACAGAGGAACACCGGGGAGCTGTTTTTT.